These 18 T cell receptor beta chains share one sample of origin, sequenced in a study of blood T cells in healthy people across ages. The authors ran a second PCR of roughly 7 to 11 cycles using a sample-barcoded 5' primer and a J-beta primer mix. TCRdb reprocessed the 5' RACE reads via MiXCR and lists one record per CDR3 protein. Here the sample spans around 870,000 distinct CDR3 sequences, under 35% being singletons. The material sequenced was blood. These receptors all come from a woman older than 75 in good health.

The chain is built from TRBV27 and TRBJ2-1; 9 nucleotides match TRBD2. The germline V gene has CDR1 MNHEY and CDR2 SMNVEV (reference sequence). The CDR3 spans 17 residues. V shed 0 bases, J shed 5 bases, and the junction held 8 bases outside the gene matches. CDR3 residues: CASSLSPGLALNNEQFF. CDR3 coding DNA: TGTGCCAGCAGTTTATCCCCGGGACTAGCACTTAACAATGAGCAGTTCTTC.

The chain employs TRBV29-1 and TRBJ2-7, with TRBD1 matching 7 bases. V shed 4 bases, J shed 3 bases, and the junction held 3 bases outside the gene matches. CDR3 length equals 12 residues. Germline V CDR1 and CDR2: SQVTM, ANQGSEA. Written as DNA, the CDR3 is TGCAGCGTTGGGGGGACAGTCTACGAGCAGTACTTC. Its protein product is CSVGGTVYEQYF.

This rearrangement joins TRBV10-1 to TRBJ2-4, with TRBD1 matching 8 bases. Germline CDR1 reads WNHNN; CDR2 reads SYGVQD (reference sequence). The CDR3 contains 15 residues. V lost 2 bases and J lost 1; bases outside the gene matches: 1. This chain's CDR3 is CASSERQGAKNIQYF. CDR3 coding DNA: TGCGCCAGCAGTGAGAGACAGGGGGCCAAAAACATTCAGTACTTC.

This clonotype was observed a few times. CDR3 DNA sequence: TGTGCCAGTAGCTTCCGGGACATTTACAATGAGCAGTTCTTC. Its protein product is CASSFRDIYNEQFF. J is TRBJ2-1 and V is TRBV19; possible D gene TRBD1, 6 bases. The CDR3 has 14 residues. V dropped 6 bases and J dropped 4 bases, with 13 bases sitting between them. CDR1 is LNHDA and CDR2 is SQIVND in the germline V gene (reference sequence).

Ten or more counts support this clonotype. This chain links TRBV2 with TRBJ2-7, with a weak D call TRBD1 (7 bases). The CDR3 is 15 amino acids. Germline loops: CDR1 SNHLY, CDR2 FYNNEI. Trimming pared 6 bases from V and 5 bases from J, leaving 20 bases between. CDR3 DNA sequence: TGTGCCAGCAGCGTTCAGGGGGGCCATTTTGACGAGCAGTACTTC. Translation gives CASSVQGGHFDEQYF.

About this clonotype: A much larger clone sits a single nucleotide away, making a read error possible. This chain links TRBV6-4 with TRBJ2-7, with D perhaps matching TRBD1 or TRBD2 (5 bases each). This CDR3 is 13 amino acids long. Germline assignment: CDR1 MRHNA and CDR2 SNTAGT. CDR3: CASSDWDAYEQCF. In nucleotides, the CDR3 is TGTGCCAGCAGTGATTGGGACGCCTACGAGCAGTGCTTC.

Regarding this clonotype: A read error may be the cause here, since a much bigger clone is one base away. The J gene is TRBJ1-6, the V gene TRBV10-3, with D uncertain. V lost 6 bases to trimming and J lost 5 bases, with 11 bases between them. CDR1 and CDR2 from the germline V gene are ENHRY and SYGVKD. The CDR3 extends over 14 amino acids. Here the CDR3 reads CAISGVGDNSPLHF. CDR3 DNA sequence: TGTGCCATCAGCGGAGTCGGCGATAATTCACCCCTCCACTTT.

The chain uses TRBV7-6 and TRBJ2-3; a possible D gene is TRBD2 (7 bases). The germline gives CDR1 SGHVS, CDR2 FNYEAQ. Trimming took 1 base from V and 0 from J, leaving 14 bases between them. The CDR3 contains 17 residues. The CDR3 is CASSLGGAGASTDTQYF. Here the CDR3 DNA reads TGTGCCAGCAGCTTAGGGGGCGCGGGGGCGAGCACAGATACGCAGTATTTT.

This clonotype has at least ten counts. This chain connects TRBV7-2 to TRBJ2-7; 7 bases map to TRBD1. This CDR3 has 13 residues. The germline V gene has CDR1 SGHTA and CDR2 FQGNSA. V lost 5 bases, J lost 2 bases, and 3 bases stayed unmatched. Written as DNA, the CDR3 is TGTGCCAGCAGCCCGGGACAGACCTACGAGCAGTACTTC. The encoded protein is CASSPGQTYEQYF. The entire variable domain, with the rest obtained from reference TRBV7-2 and TRBJ2-7, is as follows: GAGVSQSPSNKVTEKGKDVELRCDPISGHTALYWYRQSLGQGLEFLIYFQGNSAPDKSGLPSDRFSAERTGGSVSTLTIQRTQQEDSAVYLCASSPGQTYEQYFGPGTRLTVT.

The gene calls are TRBV21-1 and TRBJ1-2; the listed D gene, TRBD1, was not tested against the DNA. TRBV21-1 is shown as a pseudogene. CDR3 length: 19 residues. As DNA, the CDR3 is TGTGCCAGCAGCATAAAACCGCTCCTGGACAGGGTGTTTTTCTATGGCTACACCTTC. It specifies CASSIKPLLDRVFFYGYTF.

As regards this clonotype: One base away lies a much larger clone, so this may be a sequencing read error. This chain connects TRBV11-2 to TRBJ2-3; D is uncertain. This CDR3 contains 15 residues. Germline V gene lookup returns CDR1 SGHAT and CDR2 FQNNGV. V was clipped by 0 bases and J by 5 bases, with 12 bases between them. The CDR3, as DNA: TGTGCCAGCAGCTTAGAGCGCCCAACCGGAGATACGCAGTATTTT. The encoded protein is CASSLERPTGDTQYF.

This clonotype was seen many times. This chain joins TRBV6-5 and TRBJ1-2; D may be TRBD1 (5 bases). Germline-derived CDR1 and CDR2 are MNHEY and SVGAGI. The CDR3 sequence is 15 residues long. V gave up 5 bases and J gave up 4 bases, with 17 bases separating them. The CDR3 bases are TGTGCCAGCAGTACGGGGGGAGTCAGAGCCTATGGCTACACCTTC. This translates into CASSTGGVRAYGYTF.

At least ten counts were recorded for this clonotype. The genes are TRBV6-5 and TRBJ2-7; the match to TRBD2 covers 7 bases. Germline V CDR1 and CDR2: MNHEY, SVGAGI. The CDR3 is 14 amino acids. Trimming removed 7 bases from V and 1 base from J; junction bases left unmatched: 7. CDR3 region: CASKRDLPSYEQYF. The CDR3, as DNA: TGTGCCAGCAAGCGGGACCTTCCATCCTACGAGCAGTACTTC.

The table lists this clonotype with many counts. The V gene is TRBV24-1, the J gene TRBJ2-1; no reliable D call. V was trimmed by 5 bases and J by 0 bases, leaving 7 bases between them. The CDR3 has 14 amino acids. Germline CDR1 is KGHDR and CDR2 is SFDVKD. The CDR3, as DNA: TGTGCCACCAGTGTTGGAAGCTCCTACAATGAGCAGTTCTTC. Translation gives CATSVGSSYNEQFF.

The V gene is TRBV14, the J gene TRBJ2-3; the D call may be TRBD1 or TRBD2 (6 bases each). Trimming removed 7 bases from V and 1 base from J, with 12 bases in between. This CDR3 spans 14 amino acids. CDR1 and CDR2 (germline): SGHDN, FVKESK. The CDR3 reads CASTWGAGTDTQYF. The CDR3 nucleotides are TGTGCCAGCACCTGGGGGGCAGGCACAGATACGCAGTATTTT.

The sample holds many counts of this clonotype. The rearrangement links TRBV20-1 to TRBJ1-5; 9 positions match TRBD1. The CDR3 is 13 amino acids. J lost 5 bases, V lost 5 bases, and 4 bases had no gene match. CDR1 DFQATT and CDR2 SNEGSKA come from the germline V gene (reference sequence). For the CDR3, the DNA is TGCAGTGCTTGGACAGGGGCGGATCAGCCCCAGCATTTT. Its protein product is CSAWTGADQPQHF.

This clonotype was recorded at least ten times. The chain recombines TRBV6-5 with TRBJ1-1, with TRBD1 matching over 10 bases. The V and J ends lost 6 bases and 4 bases, in that order; junction bases with no gene match: 8. The CDR3 is 15 residues long. Germline CDR1 is MNHEY and CDR2 is SVGAGI. The CDR3 sequence: CASSSGQGGLTEAFF. DNA of the CDR3: TGTGCCAGCAGCTCAGGACAGGGGGGCCTCACTGAAGCTTTCTTT.

The CDR3 DNA reads TGTGCCCGCAAAGAGGGGGGTAAGACGCAGTATTTT. Encoded protein: CARKEGGKTQYF. The chain joins TRBV6-1 to TRBJ2-3, with D possibly being TRBD1 or TRBD2 (6 bases each). Trimming cost V 11 bases and J 9 bases, with 18 bases left between them. The germline gives CDR1 MNHNS, CDR2 SASEGT. The CDR3 covers 12 residues.